These 13 T cell receptor beta chains originate from one sample sequenced in a study of spatial heterogeneity in lung cancer. A single record per CDR3 protein comes from TCRdb applying MiXCR to the 5' RACE reads. The sample lists approximately 110,000 distinct CDR3 sequences, approximately 11% occurring once. Time point in this sample: blood at routine non-recurrence follow-up after resection. The sequencing used PBMCs, collected at follow-up. The receptors derive from a female donor with early-stage non-small cell lung cancer.

V usage is TRBV2 and J usage is TRBJ1-1; TRBD1 matches 7 bases. J lost 5 bases, V lost 6 bases, and 21 bases had no gene match. The CDR3 loop spans 18 amino acids. The germline gives CDR1 SNHLY, CDR2 FYNNEI. This chain's CDR3 is CASSDSGQAYSRKTEAFF. The CDR3 nucleotides read TGTGCCAGCAGCGATTCAGGACAGGCTTATTCACGAAAAACTGAAGCTTTCTTT.

This clonotype has ten or more counts. The rearrangement links TRBV18 to TRBJ2-2; D remains ambiguous. Trimming took 3 bases from V and 3 from J, leaving 8 bases between them. Germline-derived CDR1 and CDR2 are KGHSH and LQKENI. CDR3 length equals 14 residues. In DNA, the CDR3 is TGTGCCAGCTCACCTAGACCGCACACCGGGGAGCTGTTTTTT. It specifies CASSPRPHTGELFF.

This clonotype was seen only a few times. This chain joins TRBV27 and TRBJ1-1; D remains ambiguous. The ends were cut back, 4 bases at V and 0 bases at J, with 9 bases in the middle. This CDR3 has 14 amino acids. Germline V CDR1 and CDR2: MNHEY, SMNVEV (reference sequence). The CDR3 region has the DNA TGTGCCAGCAGTTCTCCAGGCATGAACACTGAAGCTTTCTTT. It codes for CASSSPGMNTEAFF.

The J gene is TRBJ2-2, the V gene TRBV20-1; 11 positions agree with TRBD2. Germline CDR1 is DFQATT and CDR2 is SNEGSKA (reference sequence). The junction had 14 bases not matched to a gene; V was cut back by 6 bases and J by 2 bases. The CDR3 spans 18 residues. The DNA for the CDR3 is TGCAGTGCGCTCCCCCCCCGGGGGACTAGCGGCAACACCGGGGAGCTGTTTTTT. This gives the protein CSALPPRGTSGNTGELFF.

The chain links TRBV5-1 to TRBJ1-1; D gene unclear. Germline lookup yields CDR1 SGHRS and CDR2 YFSETQ. The length of the CDR3 is 14 residues. Trimming took 0 bases from V and 8 from J, leaving 14 bases between them. CDR3 coding DNA: TGCGCCAGCAGCTTGGGACCGGGCTTGAGAGAAGCTTTCTTT. This codes for CASSLGPGLREAFF.

The V and J genes are TRBV24-1 and TRBJ2-3; possibly TRBD1 for D (6 bases). Germline values: CDR1 KGHDR, CDR2 SFDVKD. CDR3 length equals 12 residues. V lost 9 bases and J lost 1, with 7 bases in between. The CDR3 sequence is CATRQGTDTQYF. The DNA for the CDR3 is TGTGCCACCCGACAGGGCACAGATACGCAGTATTTT.

This clonotype has more than one count but fewer than ten. The chain recombines TRBV5-1 with TRBJ2-5; 8 bases are shared with TRBD2. The CDR3 is 14 residues long. V lost 0 bases, J lost 5 bases, and 3 bases stayed unmatched. The germline CDR1 and CDR2 sequences are SGHRS and YFSETQ. CDR3 nucleotides: TGCGCCAGCAGCTTGGGAGCGGGAGTGGAGACCCAGTACTTC. It codes for CASSLGAGVETQYF. The full variable domain, rest sourced from reference TRBV5-1 and TRBJ2-5, is KAGVTQTPRYLIKTRGQQVTLSCSPISGHRSVSWYQQTPGQGLQFLFEYFSETQRNKGNFPGRFSGRQFSNSRSEMNVSTLELGDSALYLCASSLGAGVETQYFGPGTRLLVL.

This clonotype has more than one count but fewer than ten. This chain joins TRBV5-6 and TRBJ2-7; D could derive from TRBD1 or TRBD2 (5 bases each). Trimming removed 4 bases at V and 7 bases at J, with 15 bases between. The CDR3 sequence is 13 residues long. Germline-derived CDR1 and CDR2 are SGHDT and YYEEEE. DNA for the CDR3: TGTGCCAGCAGCCTCGGGGCAGGATGGGAGCAGTACGTC. Protein product: CASSLGAGWEQYV.

This clonotype was found a few times. The rearrangement joins TRBV14 to TRBJ2-7; no reliable D call. Germline V lookup: CDR1 SGHDN, CDR2 FVKESK. The CDR3 has 17 amino acids. Trimming shortened V by 0 bases and J by 0 bases, and 15 bases separated the two germline ends. For the CDR3, the DNA is TGTGCCAGCAGCCAAGATAGGCGCACGGAAAGCTCCTACGAGCAGTACGTC. It encodes CASSQDRRTESSYEQYV.

This clonotype was picked up a small number of times. The chain joins TRBV20-1 to TRBJ2-5, with 9 bases lining up with TRBD2. From germline, CDR1 is DFQATT and CDR2 SNEGSKA (reference sequence). V gave up 2 bases and J gave up 2 bases; unmatched junction bases: 12. The length of the CDR3 is 17 residues. This chain's CDR3 is CSARSGLAGEIQETQYF. For the CDR3, the DNA is TGCAGTGCTAGAAGTGGATTAGCGGGAGAAATTCAAGAGACCCAGTACTTC.

This clonotype was seen more than once but under ten times. This chain uses TRBV28 with TRBJ2-3, with no clear D. Looked up from germline, CDR1 is MDHEN and CDR2 is SYDVKM. Trimming pared 4 bases from V and 2 bases from J, leaving 10 bases between. This CDR3 spans 14 amino acids. The DNA of the CDR3 is TGTGCCAGCAGTTCGAAACCAAACACAGATACGCAGTATTTT. It codes for CASSSKPNTDTQYF.

This clonotype was observed a handful of times. The chain carries TRBV15 and TRBJ2-5; 7 bases map to TRBD1. The J segment lost 5 bases and the V segment lost 1 base, leaving 4 bases of the junction unmatched. The CDR3 has 14 amino acids. Looked up from germline, CDR1 is LNHNV and CDR2 is YYDKDF (reference sequence). The CDR3 DNA follows: TGTGCCACCAGCAGAGGACCACAGGGGGAGACCCAGTACTTC. It translates to CATSRGPQGETQYF. Full variable domain (outside the CDR3, taken from reference TRBV15 and TRBJ2-5): DAMVIQNPRYQVTQFGKPVTLSCSQTLNHNVMYWYQQKSSQAPKLLFHYYDKDFNNEADTPDNFQSRRPNTSFCFLDIRSPGLGDTAMYLCATSRGPQGETQYFGPGTRLLVL.

The chain links TRBV27 to TRBJ2-3; 14 nucleotides match TRBD2. The J segment lost 8 bases and the V segment lost 5 bases, leaving 3 bases of the junction unmatched. The CDR3 contains 14 residues. CDR1 MNHEY and CDR2 SMNVEV come from the germline V gene (reference sequence). The CDR3 reads CASSMGLAGATQYF. CDR3 coding DNA: TGTGCCAGCAGTATGGGACTAGCGGGAGCTACGCAGTATTTT.